This TCR beta chain was sequenced for a study of radiation and T cells in renal cell carcinoma. Looking at the study overall: Nephrectomy followed 15 Gy stereotactic body radiation by 4 weeks.

V shed 6 bases and J shed 5 bases, with 32 bases lying between them. This CDR3 has 20 residues. Germline V gene sequence: CDR1 MGHRA, CDR2 YSYEKL. Sequencing was performed with immunoSEQ multiplex PCR; in TCRdb, only in-frame clones are kept and a portion is missing. The table records around 94,000 clones, 80% to 90% of them present only once. The time point: baseline pretreatment blood. The treatment: 15 Gy SBRT to primary tumor, nephrectomy 4 weeks later. Radiation-treated patients gave blood at baseline, week 2 and week 4. The patient's renal cell carcinoma had clear cell pathology. The sample was blood, taken from a patient whose treatment included radiotherapy and nephrectomy. The rearrangement uses TRBV4-1 and TRBJ2-1; D not resolved. The source of this sequence is a man aged 45-65 years with renal cell carcinoma. The CDR3, as DNA: TGCGCCAGCAGAACCCAAATGAGGACCAGATGGGCAGGAGAAGACAATGAGCAGTTCTTC. Translating gives CASRTQMRTRWAGEDNEQFF.